These 5 T cell receptor beta chains were sequenced from one sample in a study of regulatory T cells in long-lasting Graves disease. Time point noted: newly diagnosed GD, antithyroid drugs for less than 3 months. Extracted RNA from PBMCs served as the source of the TCR library. Assembly of TCR beta libraries relied on iRepertoire HTBI primers together with Arm-PCR of CDR3 regions. TCRdb recomputed calls from the multiplex PCR reads with MiXCR, one row per CDR3 protein. The top ten clones hold approximately 13% of a sample with around 250,000 distinct CDR3 sequences, 20% to 25% of them seen once. The sample here was peripheral blood mononuclear cells (PBMCs), taken at new diagnosis, from a patient treated with antithyroid drugs. Receptors originate from a female donor with Graves disease.

Turning to this clonotype: A much larger clone is a single base away; this may be a read error. The CDR3 sequence: CASSYSIPWGSGNSDEQFF. In DNA form, the CDR3 reads TGTGCCAGCAGTTACTCTATTCCGTGGGGTAGCGGGAACTCGGATGAGCAGTTCTTC. This chain connects TRBV6-4 to TRBJ2-1, with TRBD2 matching over 8 bases. Per the germline V gene, CDR1 is MRHNA and CDR2 is SNTAGT. The CDR3 has 19 residues.

There are many counts of this clonotype. The rearrangement links TRBV7-2 to TRBJ1-1, with 12 bases that match TRBD1. V lost 6 bases to trimming and J lost 0 bases; unmatched junction nucleotides: 5. Germline V gene data show CDR1 as SGHTA and CDR2 as FQGNSA. This CDR3 region has 16 residues. CDR3 sequence: CASRGGTGGLNTEAFF. CDR3 DNA: TGTGCCAGCAGGGGTGGGACAGGGGGCCTGAACACTGAAGCTTTCTTT.

This clonotype came up a few times. The rearrangement links TRBV5-6 to TRBJ2-7; the match to TRBD2 covers 7 bases. Per the germline V gene, CDR1 is SGHDT and CDR2 is YYEEEE. CDR3 size: 13 residues. V was clipped by 7 bases and J by 6 bases; unmatched bases: 10. CDR3 sequence (DNA): TGTGCCAGCTATAGACTAGCTGCAGTCGAGCAGTACTTC. Translated, it gives CASYRLAAVEQYF.

This clonotype was found many times. The chain joins TRBV12-3 or TRBV12-4 to TRBJ2-1; either TRBD1 or TRBD2 may supply D (5 bases each). The CDR3 is made up of 15 amino acids. Trimming shortened V by 4 bases and J by 12 bases, and 22 bases separated the two germline ends. The CDR3 DNA reads as TGTGCCAGCAGTTGGACCCCGGGACCCCCTATCGGGCAGTTCTTC. This gives the protein CASSWTPGPPIGQFF.

This clonotype was counted ten times or more. This chain uses TRBV7-2 with TRBJ2-1; 8 nucleotides match TRBD2. CDR1 and CDR2 (germline): SGHTA, FQGNSA. The CDR3 runs to 16 residues. V lost 1 base, J lost 7 bases, and 9 bases stayed unmatched. The CDR3 region has the DNA TGTGCCAGCAGCTTAGAAGGCAGCGGGGGTCCTAATGAGCAGTTCTTC. Its protein is CASSLEGSGGPNEQFF.